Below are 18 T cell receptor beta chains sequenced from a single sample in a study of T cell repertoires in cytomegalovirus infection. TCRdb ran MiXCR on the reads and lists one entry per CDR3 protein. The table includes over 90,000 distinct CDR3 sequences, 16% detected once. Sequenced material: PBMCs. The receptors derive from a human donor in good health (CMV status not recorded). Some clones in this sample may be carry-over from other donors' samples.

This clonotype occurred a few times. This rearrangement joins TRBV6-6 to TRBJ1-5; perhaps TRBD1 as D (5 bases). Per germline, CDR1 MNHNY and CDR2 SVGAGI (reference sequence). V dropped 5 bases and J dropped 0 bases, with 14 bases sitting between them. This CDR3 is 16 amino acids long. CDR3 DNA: TGTGCCAGCAGTCCCCCCGCTGGGACTAGCAATCAGCCCCAGCATTTT. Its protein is CASSPPAGTSNQPQHF.

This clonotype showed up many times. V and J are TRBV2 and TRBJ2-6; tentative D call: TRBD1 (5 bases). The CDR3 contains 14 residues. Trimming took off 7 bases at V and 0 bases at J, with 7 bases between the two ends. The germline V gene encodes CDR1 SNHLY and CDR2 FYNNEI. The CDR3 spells CASNGASGANVLTF. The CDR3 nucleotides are TGTGCCAGCAATGGGGCCTCTGGGGCCAACGTCCTGACTTTC.

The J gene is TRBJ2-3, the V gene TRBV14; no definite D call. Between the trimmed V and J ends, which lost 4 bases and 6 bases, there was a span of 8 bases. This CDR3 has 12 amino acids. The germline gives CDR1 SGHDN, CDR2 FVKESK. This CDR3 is CASSRIGDTQYF. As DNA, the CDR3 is TGTGCCAGCAGCCGGATAGGGGATACGCAGTATTTT.

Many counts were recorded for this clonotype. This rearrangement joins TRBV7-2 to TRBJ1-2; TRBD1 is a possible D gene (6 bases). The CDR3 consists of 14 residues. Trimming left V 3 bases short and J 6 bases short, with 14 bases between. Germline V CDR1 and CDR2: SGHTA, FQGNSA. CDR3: CASSFLAGGDGYTF. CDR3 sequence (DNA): TGTGCCAGCAGCTTCCTGGCGGGGGGCGATGGCTACACCTTC.

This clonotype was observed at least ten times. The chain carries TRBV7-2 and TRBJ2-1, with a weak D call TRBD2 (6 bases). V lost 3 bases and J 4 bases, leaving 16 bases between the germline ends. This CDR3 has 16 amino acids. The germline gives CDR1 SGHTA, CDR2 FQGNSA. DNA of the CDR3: TGTGCCAGCAGCTTTAGCGCATCGGGGACTTACAATGAGCAGTTCTTC. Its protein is CASSFSASGTYNEQFF. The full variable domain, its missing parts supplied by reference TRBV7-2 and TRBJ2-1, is GAGVSQSPSNKVTEKGKDVELRCDPISGHTALYWYRQSLGQGLEFLIYFQGNSAPDKSGLPSDRFSAERTGGSVSTLTIQRTQQEDSAVYLCASSFSASGTYNEQFFGPGTRLTVL.

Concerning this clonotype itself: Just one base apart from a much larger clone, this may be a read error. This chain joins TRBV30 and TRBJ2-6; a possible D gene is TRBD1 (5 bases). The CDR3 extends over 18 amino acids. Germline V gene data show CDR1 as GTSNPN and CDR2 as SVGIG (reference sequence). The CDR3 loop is CAWSTAGPKSSGASVLTF. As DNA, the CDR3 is TGTGCCTGGAGTACTGCAGGCCCCAAGAGCTCTGGGGCCAGCGTCCTGACTTTC.

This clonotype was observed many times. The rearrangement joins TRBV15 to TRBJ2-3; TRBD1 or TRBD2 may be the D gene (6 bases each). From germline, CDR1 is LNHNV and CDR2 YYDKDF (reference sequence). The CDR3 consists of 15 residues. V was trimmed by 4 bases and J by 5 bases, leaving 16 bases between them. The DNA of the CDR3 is TGTGCCACCAGCACTCGGGGGCGACCACAAGATACGCAGTATTTT. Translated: CATSTRGRPQDTQYF.

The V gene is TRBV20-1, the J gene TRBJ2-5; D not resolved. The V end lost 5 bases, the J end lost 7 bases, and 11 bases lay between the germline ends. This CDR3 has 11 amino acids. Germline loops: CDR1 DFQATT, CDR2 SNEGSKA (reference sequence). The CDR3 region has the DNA TGCAGTGCTCCCAAGGTGGGGACCCAGTACTTC. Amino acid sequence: CSAPKVGTQYF.

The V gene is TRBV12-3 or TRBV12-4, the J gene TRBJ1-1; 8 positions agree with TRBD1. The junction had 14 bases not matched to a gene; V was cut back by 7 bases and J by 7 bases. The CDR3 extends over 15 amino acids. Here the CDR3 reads CASTPKTGVTGEAFF. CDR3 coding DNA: TGTGCCAGCACCCCCAAGACAGGGGTGACCGGTGAAGCTTTCTTT.

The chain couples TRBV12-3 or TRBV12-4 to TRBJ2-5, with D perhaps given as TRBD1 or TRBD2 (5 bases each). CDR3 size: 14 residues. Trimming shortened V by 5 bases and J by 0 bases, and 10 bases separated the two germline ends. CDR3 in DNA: TGTGCCAGCAGTCCGGGACGGAACCAAGAGACCCAGTACTTC. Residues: CASSPGRNQETQYF.

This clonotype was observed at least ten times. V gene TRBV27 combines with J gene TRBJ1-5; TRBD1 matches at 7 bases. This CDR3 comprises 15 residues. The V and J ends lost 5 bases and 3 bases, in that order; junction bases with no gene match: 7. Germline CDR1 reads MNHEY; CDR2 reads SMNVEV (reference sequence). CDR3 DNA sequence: TGTGCCAGCAGTCCGCAGGGGGATGACAATCAGCCCCAGCATTTT. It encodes CASSPQGDDNQPQHF.

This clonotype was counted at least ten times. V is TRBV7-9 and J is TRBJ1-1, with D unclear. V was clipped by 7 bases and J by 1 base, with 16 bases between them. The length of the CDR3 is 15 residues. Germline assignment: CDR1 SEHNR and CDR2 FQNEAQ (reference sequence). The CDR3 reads CASTREVRSNTEAFF. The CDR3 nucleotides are TGTGCCAGCACCCGAGAGGTAAGGTCGAACACTGAAGCTTTCTTT.

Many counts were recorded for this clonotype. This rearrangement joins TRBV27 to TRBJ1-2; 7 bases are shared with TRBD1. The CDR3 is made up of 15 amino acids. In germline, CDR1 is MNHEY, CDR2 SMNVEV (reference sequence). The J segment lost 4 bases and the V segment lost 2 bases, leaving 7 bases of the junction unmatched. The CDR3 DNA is TGTGCCAGCAGTTTAGTAGGGGGCAAGGGCTATGGCTACACCTTC. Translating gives CASSLVGGKGYGYTF.

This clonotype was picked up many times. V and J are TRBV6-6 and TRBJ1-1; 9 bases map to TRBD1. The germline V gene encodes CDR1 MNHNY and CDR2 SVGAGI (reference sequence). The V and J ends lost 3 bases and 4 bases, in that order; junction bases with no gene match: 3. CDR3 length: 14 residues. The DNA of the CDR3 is TGTGCCAGCAGTTATAGGACAGGGGTCACTGAAGCTTTCTTT. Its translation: CASSYRTGVTEAFF.

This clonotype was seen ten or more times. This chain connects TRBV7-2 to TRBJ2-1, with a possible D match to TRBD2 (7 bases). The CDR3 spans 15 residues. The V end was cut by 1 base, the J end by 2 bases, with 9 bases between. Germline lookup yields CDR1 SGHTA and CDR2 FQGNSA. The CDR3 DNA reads TGTGCCAGCAGCTTAGTGGGGGGGCCCTACAATGAGCAGTTCTTC. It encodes CASSLVGGPYNEQFF.

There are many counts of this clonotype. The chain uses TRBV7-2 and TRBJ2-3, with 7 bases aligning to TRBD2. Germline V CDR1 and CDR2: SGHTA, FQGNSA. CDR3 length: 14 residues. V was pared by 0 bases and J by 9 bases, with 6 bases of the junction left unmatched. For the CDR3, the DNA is TGTGCCAGCAGCTTAGCGCTAGGCGGGGGAACGCAGTATTTT. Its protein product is CASSLALGGGTQYF. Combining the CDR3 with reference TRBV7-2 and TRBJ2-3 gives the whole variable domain GAGVSQSPSNKVTEKGKDVELRCDPISGHTALYWYRQSLGQGLEFLIYFQGNSAPDKSGLPSDRFSAERTGGSVSTLTIQRTQQEDSAVYLCASSLALGGGTQYFGPGTRLTVL.

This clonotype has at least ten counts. In DNA, the CDR3 is TGTGCCAGCAGCTTTGGCAGTCAGAACACTGAAGCTTTCTTT. Protein: CASSFGSQNTEAFF. The chain uses TRBV7-2 and TRBJ1-1; D is undetermined. This CDR3 spans 14 amino acids. Germline CDR1 is SGHTA and CDR2 is FQGNSA. V dropped 3 bases and J dropped 1 base, with 9 bases sitting between them.

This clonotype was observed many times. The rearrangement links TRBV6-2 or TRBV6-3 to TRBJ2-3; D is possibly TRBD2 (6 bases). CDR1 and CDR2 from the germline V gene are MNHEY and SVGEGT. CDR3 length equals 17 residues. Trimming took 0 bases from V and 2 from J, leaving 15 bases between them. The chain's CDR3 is CASSYSASRGDTDTQYF. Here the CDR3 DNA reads TGTGCCAGCAGTTACTCGGCCTCGCGGGGAGACACAGATACGCAGTATTTT.